This T cell receptor beta chain was sequenced in a study of CD8 T cells in ankylosing spondylitis. This clonotype is a singleton in its sample. Germline V gene data show CDR1 as ENHRY and CDR2 as SYGVKD. V lost 6 bases and J lost 7; bases outside the gene matches: 9. The CDR3 has 14 amino acids. TCRdb re-derived calls from the 5' RACE reads in MiXCR, one entry per CDR3 protein. The repertoire has under 170,000 distinct CDR3 sequences, approximately 48% of them found once; the top ten carry about 15%. Sequencing was performed on synovial fluid, either unsorted or a sorted T cell fraction (not recorded which). The TCR originated in a male donor with ankylosing spondylitis. The V call is TRBV10-3, the J call TRBJ2-1, with 7 bases lining up with TRBD1. DNA for the CDR3: TGTGCCATCAGCGACTGGGACAGCAAAAATGAGCAGTTCTTC. Its translation is CAISDWDSKNEQFF.